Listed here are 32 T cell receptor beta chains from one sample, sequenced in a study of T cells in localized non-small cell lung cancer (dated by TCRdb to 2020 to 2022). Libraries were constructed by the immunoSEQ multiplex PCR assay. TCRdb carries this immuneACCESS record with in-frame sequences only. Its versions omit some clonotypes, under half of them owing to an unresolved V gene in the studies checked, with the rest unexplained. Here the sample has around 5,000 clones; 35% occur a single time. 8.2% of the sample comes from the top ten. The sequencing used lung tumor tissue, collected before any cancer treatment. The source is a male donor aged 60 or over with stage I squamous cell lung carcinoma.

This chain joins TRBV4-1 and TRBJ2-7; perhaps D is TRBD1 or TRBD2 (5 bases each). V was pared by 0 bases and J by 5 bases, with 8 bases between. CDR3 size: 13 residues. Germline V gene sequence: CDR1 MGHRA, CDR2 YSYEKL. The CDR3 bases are TGCGCCAGCAGCCAAGAAGGGACCCACGAGCAGTACTTC. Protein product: CASSQEGTHEQYF.

CDR3 residues: CARMSDRGCAYEQYF. The CDR3 DNA is TGCGCCAGAATGTCTGACAGGGGGTGCGCCTACGAGCAGTACTTC. V gene TRBV23-1 combines with J gene TRBJ2-7; 9 bases match TRBD1. TRBV23-1 is recorded as an ORF, its role being uncertain. This CDR3 region has 15 residues. With 9 bases clipped from V and 2 bases from J, the junction kept 11 bases outside the gene matches.

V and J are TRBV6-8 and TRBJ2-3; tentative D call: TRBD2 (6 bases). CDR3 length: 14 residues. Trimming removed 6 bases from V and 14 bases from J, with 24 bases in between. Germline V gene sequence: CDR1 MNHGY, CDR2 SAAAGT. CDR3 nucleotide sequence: TGTGCCAGCAGCCTTCCGGGAGCGCCCGAGACGATGTATTTT. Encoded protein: CASSLPGAPETMYF.

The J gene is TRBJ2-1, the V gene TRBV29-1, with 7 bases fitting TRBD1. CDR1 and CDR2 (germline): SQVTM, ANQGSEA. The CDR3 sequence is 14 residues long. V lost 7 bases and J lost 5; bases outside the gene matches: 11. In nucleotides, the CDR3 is TGCAGCGACGGACAGGCCTACTGGAACAATGAGCAGTTCTTC. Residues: CSDGQAYWNNEQFF.

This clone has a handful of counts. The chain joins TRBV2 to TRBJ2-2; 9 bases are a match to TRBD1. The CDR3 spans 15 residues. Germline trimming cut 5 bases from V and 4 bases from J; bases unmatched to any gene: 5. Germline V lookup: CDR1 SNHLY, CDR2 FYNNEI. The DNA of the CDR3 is TGTGCCAGCAGTCCGGGACAGGGAGGCACCGGGGAGCTGTTTTTT. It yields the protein CASSPGQGGTGELFF.

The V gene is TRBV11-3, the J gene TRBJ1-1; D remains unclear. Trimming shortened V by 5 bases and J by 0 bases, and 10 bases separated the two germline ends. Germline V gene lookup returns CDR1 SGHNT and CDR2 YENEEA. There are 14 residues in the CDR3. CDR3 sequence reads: CASSLHGMNTEAFF. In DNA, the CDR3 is TGTGCCAGCAGCCTGCATGGAATGAACACTGAAGCTTTCTTT. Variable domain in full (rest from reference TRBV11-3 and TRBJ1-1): EAGVVQSPRYKIIEKKQPVAFWCNPISGHNTLYWYLQNLGQGPELLIRYENEEAVDDSQLPKDRFSAERLKGVDSTLKIQPAELGDSAVYLCASSLHGMNTEAFFGQGTRLTVV.

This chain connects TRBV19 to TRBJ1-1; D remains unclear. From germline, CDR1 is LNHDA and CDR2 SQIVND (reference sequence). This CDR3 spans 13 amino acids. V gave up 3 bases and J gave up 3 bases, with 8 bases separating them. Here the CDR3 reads CASSIVEDTEAFF. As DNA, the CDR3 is TGTGCCAGTAGTATCGTTGAGGACACTGAAGCTTTCTTT. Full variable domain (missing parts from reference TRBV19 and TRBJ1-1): DGGITQSPKYLFRKEGQNVTLSCEQNLNHDAMYWYRQDPGQGLRLIYYSQIVNDFQKGDIAEGYSVSREKKESFPLTVTSAQKNPTAFYLCASSIVEDTEAFFGQGTRLTVV.

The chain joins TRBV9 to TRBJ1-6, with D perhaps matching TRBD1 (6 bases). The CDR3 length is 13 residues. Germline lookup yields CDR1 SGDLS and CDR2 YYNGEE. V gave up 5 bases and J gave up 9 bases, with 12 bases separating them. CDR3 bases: TGTGCCAGCAGTATCCGAGGGGGTTCACCCCTCCACTTT. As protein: CASSIRGGSPLHF.

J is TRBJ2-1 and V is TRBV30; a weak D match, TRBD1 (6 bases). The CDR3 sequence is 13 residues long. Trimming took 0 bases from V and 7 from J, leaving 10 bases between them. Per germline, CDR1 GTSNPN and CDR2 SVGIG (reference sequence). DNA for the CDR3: TGTGCCTGGAGTGTATACAGGGCGAATGAGCAGTTCTTC. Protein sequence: CAWSVYRANEQFF.

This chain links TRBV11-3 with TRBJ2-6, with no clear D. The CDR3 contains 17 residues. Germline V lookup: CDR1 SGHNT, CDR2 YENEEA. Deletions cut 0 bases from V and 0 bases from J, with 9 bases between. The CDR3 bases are TGTGCCAGCAGCTTAGATTCTGTGGGCTCTGGGGCCAACGTCCTGACTTTC. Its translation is CASSLDSVGSGANVLTF.

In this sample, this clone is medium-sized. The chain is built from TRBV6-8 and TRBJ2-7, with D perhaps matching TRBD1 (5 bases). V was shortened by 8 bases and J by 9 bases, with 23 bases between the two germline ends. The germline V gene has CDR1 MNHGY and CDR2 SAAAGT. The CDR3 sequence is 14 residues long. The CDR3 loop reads CASQGTLQWAWQYF. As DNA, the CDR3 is TGTGCCAGCCAGGGAACGTTACAATGGGCATGGCAGTACTTC.

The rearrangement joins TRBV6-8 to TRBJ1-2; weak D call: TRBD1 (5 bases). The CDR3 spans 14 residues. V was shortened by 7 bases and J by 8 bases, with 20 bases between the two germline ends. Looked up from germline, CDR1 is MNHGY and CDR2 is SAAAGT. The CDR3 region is CASTPIRDSGGYTF. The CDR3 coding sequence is TGTGCCAGCACCCCGATCAGGGACTCGGGCGGCTACACCTTC.

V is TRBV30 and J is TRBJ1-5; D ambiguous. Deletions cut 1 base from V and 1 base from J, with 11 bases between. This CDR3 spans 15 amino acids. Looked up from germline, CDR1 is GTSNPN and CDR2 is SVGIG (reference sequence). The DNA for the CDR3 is TGTGCCTGGAGTGCGATGGTCGGGAGCAATCAGCCCCAGCATTTT. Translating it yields CAWSAMVGSNQPQHF.

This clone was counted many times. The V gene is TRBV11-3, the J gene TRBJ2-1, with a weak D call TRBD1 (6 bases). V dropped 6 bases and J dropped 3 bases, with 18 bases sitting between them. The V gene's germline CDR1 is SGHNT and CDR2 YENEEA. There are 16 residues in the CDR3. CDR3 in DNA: TGTGCCAGCAGTTCCTCAGGGGCCCCCATCTACAATGAGCAGTTCTTC. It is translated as CASSSSGAPIYNEQFF.

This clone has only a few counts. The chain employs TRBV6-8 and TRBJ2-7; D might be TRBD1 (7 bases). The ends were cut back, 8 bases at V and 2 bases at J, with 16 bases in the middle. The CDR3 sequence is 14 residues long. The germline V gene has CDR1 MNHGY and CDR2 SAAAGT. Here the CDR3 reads CASAGQNPPYEQYF. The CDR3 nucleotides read TGTGCCAGCGCGGGACAGAACCCACCCTACGAGCAGTACTTC.

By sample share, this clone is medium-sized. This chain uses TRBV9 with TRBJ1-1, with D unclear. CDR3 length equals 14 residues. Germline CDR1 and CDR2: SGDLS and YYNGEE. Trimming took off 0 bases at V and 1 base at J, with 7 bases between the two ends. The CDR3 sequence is CASSVGPSNTEAFF. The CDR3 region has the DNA TGTGCCAGCAGCGTAGGACCGTCGAACACTGAAGCTTTCTTT.

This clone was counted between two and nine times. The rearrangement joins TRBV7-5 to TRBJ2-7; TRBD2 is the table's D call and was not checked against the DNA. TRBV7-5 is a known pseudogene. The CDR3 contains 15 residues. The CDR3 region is CASSKAGGFSYEQYF. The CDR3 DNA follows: TGTGCCAGCAGCAAGGCGGGGGGATTCTCCTACGAGCAGTACTTC.

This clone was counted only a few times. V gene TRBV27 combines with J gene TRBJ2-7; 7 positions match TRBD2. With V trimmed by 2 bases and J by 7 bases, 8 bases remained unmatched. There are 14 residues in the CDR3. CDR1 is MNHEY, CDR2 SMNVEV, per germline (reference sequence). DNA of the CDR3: TGTGCCAGCAGTTTAGGGTCAGGGCGGGGGGAGCAGTACTTC. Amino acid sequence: CASSLGSGRGEQYF.

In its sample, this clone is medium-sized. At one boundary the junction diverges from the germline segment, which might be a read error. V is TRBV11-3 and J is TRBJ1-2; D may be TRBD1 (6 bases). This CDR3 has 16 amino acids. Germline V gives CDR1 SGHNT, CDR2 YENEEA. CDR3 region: CASSLATGTYAVTRSF. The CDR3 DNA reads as TGTGCCAGCAGCTTGGCAACAGGGACTTATGCGGTTACGAGGAGCTTC.

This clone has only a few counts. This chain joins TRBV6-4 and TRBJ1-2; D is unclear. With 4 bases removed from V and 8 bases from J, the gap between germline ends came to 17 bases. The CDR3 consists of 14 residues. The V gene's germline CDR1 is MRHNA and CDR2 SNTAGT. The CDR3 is CASSGIGRGQGYTF. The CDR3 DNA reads TGTGCCAGCAGTGGCATAGGACGAGGGCAAGGCTACACCTTC.

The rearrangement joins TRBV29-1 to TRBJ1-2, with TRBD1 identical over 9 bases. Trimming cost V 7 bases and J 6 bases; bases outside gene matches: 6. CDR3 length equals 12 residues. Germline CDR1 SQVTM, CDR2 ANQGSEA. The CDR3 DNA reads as TGCAGCGGGGAGACAGGGGGAGATGGCTACACCTTC. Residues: CSGETGGDGYTF.

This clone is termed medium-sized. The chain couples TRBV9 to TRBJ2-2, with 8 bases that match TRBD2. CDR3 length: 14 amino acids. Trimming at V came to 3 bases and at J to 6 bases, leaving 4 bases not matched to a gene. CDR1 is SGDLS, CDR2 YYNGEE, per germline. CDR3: CASSARGGPGELFF. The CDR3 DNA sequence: TGTGCCAGCAGCGCTCGGGGGGGCCCCGGGGAGCTGTTTTTT.

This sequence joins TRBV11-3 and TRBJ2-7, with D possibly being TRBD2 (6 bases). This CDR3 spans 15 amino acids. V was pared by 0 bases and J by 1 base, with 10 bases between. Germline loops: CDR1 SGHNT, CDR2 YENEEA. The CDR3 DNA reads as TGTGCCAGCAGCTTAGAAGTCGGGGGTTCCTACGAGCAGTACTTC. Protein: CASSLEVGGSYEQYF. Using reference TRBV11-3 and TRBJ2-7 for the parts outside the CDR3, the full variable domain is EAGVVQSPRYKIIEKKQPVAFWCNPISGHNTLYWYLQNLGQGPELLIRYENEEAVDDSQLPKDRFSAERLKGVDSTLKIQPAELGDSAVYLCASSLEVGGSYEQYFGPGTRLTVT.

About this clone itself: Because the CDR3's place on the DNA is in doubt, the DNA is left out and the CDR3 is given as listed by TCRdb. The CDR3 spells CAVGQGASINTGELFF. This chain joins TRBV12-2 and TRBJ2-2; the table's D call, TRBD1, has no DNA check behind it. TRBV12-2 is an annotated pseudogene. Ends included, the CDR3 has 16 residues.

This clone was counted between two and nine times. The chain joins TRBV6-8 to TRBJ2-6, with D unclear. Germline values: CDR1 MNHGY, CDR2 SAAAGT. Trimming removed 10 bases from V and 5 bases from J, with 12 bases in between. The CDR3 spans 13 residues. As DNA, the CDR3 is TGTGCCATCAGGTGGGATTGGGCCAACGTCCTGACTTTC. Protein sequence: CAIRWDWANVLTF.

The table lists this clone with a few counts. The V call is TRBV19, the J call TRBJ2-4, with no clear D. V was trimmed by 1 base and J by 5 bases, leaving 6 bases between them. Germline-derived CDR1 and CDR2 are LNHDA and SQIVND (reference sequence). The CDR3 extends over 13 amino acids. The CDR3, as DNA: TGTGCCAGTAGTATAGTCCAGGAAAACATTCAGTACTTC. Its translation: CASSIVQENIQYF. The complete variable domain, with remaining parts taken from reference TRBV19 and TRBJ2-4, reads DGGITQSPKYLFRKEGQNVTLSCEQNLNHDAMYWYRQDPGQGLRLIYYSQIVNDFQKGDIAEGYSVSREKKESFPLTVTSAQKNPTAFYLCASSIVQENIQYFGAGTRLSVL.

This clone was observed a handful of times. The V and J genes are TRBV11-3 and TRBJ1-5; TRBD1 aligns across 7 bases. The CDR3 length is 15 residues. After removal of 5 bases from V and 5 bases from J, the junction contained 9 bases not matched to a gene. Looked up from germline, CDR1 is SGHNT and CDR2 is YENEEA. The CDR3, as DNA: TGTGCCAGCAGCGCGGGACAGATCCCCTATCAGCCCCAGCATTTT. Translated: CASSAGQIPYQPQHF.

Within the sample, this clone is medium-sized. The CDR3 is CASSVETGQGAFF. The CDR3 bases are TGTGCCAGCAGTGTTGAAACAGGCCAAGGAGCTTTCTTT. V gene TRBV6-8 combines with J gene TRBJ1-1; maybe TRBD1 (5 bases). CDR1 and CDR2 from the germline V gene are MNHGY and SAAAGT. The CDR3 spans 13 residues. Trimming removed 5 bases at V and 10 bases at J, with 17 bases between.

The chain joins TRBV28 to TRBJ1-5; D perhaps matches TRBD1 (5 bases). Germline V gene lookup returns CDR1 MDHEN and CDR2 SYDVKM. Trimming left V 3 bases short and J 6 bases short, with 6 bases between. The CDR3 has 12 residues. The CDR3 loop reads CASSFTGQPQHF. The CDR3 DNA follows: TGTGCCAGCAGTTTTACAGGTCAGCCCCAGCATTTT.

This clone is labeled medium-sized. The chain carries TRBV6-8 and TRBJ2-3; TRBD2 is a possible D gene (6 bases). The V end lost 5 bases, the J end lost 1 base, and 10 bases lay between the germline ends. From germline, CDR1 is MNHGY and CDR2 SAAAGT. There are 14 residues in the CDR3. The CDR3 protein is CASSVRDRTDTQYF. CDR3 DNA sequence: TGTGCCAGCAGTGTGCGGGACCGCACAGATACGCAGTATTTT.

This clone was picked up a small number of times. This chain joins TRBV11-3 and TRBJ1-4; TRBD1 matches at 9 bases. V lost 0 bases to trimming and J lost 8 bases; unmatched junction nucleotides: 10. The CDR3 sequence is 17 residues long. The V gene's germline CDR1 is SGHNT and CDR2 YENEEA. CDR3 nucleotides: TGTGCCAGCAGCTTAGATCCCCCCGGGACAGGGCGGGAAAAACTGTTTTTT. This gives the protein CASSLDPPGTGREKLFF.

The CDR3 DNA is TGTGCCAGCCGTTCACGCGCAGGCTACACTGAAGCTTTCTTT. This sequence encodes CASRSRAGYTEAFF. V gene TRBV28 combines with J gene TRBJ1-1; D is unresolved. Germline V CDR1 and CDR2: MDHEN, SYDVKM. The CDR3 covers 14 residues. The ends were cut back, 8 bases at V and 3 bases at J, with 16 bases in the middle.